A single sample gave rise to the 7 T cell receptor beta chains below, sequenced in a study of cytomegalovirus exposure and HLA in healthy donors. TCRdb's table, derived via immunoSEQ multiplex PCR, lists solely in-frame clones and lacks some. The sample lists 250,000 or so clones, about 87% occurring once. Sequenced input: PBMCs. The receptors were sampled from a man aged 18 to 35 in good health and CMV-seronegative.

The chain has TRBV18 and TRBJ2-3, with TRBD2 identical over 7 bases. The CDR3 loop spans 16 amino acids. Germline V gene lookup returns CDR1 KGHSH and CDR2 LQKENI. Unmatched junction bases numbered 5, after V lost 2 bases and J lost 0 bases. DNA for the CDR3: TGTGCCAGCTCACCAACCCCTAGCGGAAGCACAGATACGCAGTATTTT. It codes for CASSPTPSGSTDTQYF.

This clone was seen only a few times. The V gene is TRBV27, the J gene TRBJ1-1; 7 bases match TRBD1. Trimming removed 4 bases from V and 6 bases from J; junction bases left unmatched: 14. This CDR3 contains 16 residues. Germline lookup yields CDR1 MNHEY and CDR2 SMNVEV (reference sequence). CDR3 sequence: CASSSAAWDSNPEAFF. CDR3 DNA: TGTGCCAGCAGTTCGGCGGCTTGGGACAGCAATCCTGAAGCTTTCTTT.

V is TRBV5-4 and J is TRBJ2-7, with D possibly TRBD2 on 5 matching bases. The ends were cut back, 4 bases at V and 5 bases at J, with 16 bases in the middle. CDR1 is SGHNT and CDR2 is YYREEE in the germline V gene (reference sequence). The CDR3 is made up of 14 amino acids. The chain's CDR3 is CASSDLYTSNEQYF. Here the CDR3 DNA reads TGTGCCAGCAGCGACCTTTACACTAGTAACGAGCAGTACTTC.

The chain recombines TRBV15 with TRBJ1-4; D is unresolved. Between the trimmed V and J ends, which lost 0 bases and 1 base, there was a span of 12 bases. The length of the CDR3 is 17 residues. The V gene's germline CDR1 is LNHNV and CDR2 YYDKDF (reference sequence). The CDR3 loop is CATSRERQLRTNEKLFF. CDR3 nucleotide sequence: TGTGCCACCAGCAGAGAGCGGCAGTTACGAACTAATGAAAAACTGTTTTTT.

The chain links TRBV29-1 to TRBJ1-5; TRBD1 matches 10 bases. The trim removed 6 bases at V and 6 bases at J, leaving 5 bases unmatched. The CDR3 covers 13 residues. Germline V gene sequence: CDR1 SQVTM, CDR2 ANQGSEA. For the CDR3, the DNA is TGCAGCGTGGCCAGGACAGGGGGTCAGCCCCAGCATTTT. It specifies CSVARTGGQPQHF.

This sequence joins TRBV15 and TRBJ1-5; D is unresolved. V lost 5 bases to trimming and J lost 5 bases, with 10 bases between them. Germline-derived CDR1 and CDR2 are LNHNV and YYDKDF (reference sequence). The CDR3 is made up of 13 amino acids. CDR3 residues: CATSGTEYQPQHF. CDR3 DNA: TGTGCCACCAGCGGCACAGAGTATCAGCCCCAGCATTTT.

The rearrangement joins TRBV5-1 to TRBJ2-5; D is possibly TRBD1 (6 bases). This CDR3 is built from 14 residues. V was cut by 2 bases and J by 4 bases, with 12 bases left in between. Germline loops: CDR1 SGHRS, CDR2 YFSETQ. CDR3 DNA sequence: TGCGCCAGCAGCTTCTCAGTAGGGGGAGAGACCCAGTACTTC. Translating it yields CASSFSVGGETQYF.